These T cell receptor beta chains were read from a single sample in a study of T cell responses to AZD1222 COVID-19 vaccine. The table came from immunoSEQ multiplex PCR; TCRdb's copy has only in-frame clones and leaves some out. The table includes under 90,000 clones, 80% to 90% detected once. The material was peripheral blood, obtained 28 days after the second AZD1222 dose. The receptors here all came from an adult who received the AZD1222 COVID-19 vaccine. Each CDR3 is given with its conserved first and last residue. A D gene is named only where the DNA matches it firmly. Rows give clone size only sometimes, using once, few, many, or a class for an expanded clone.

d_gene | abundance | j_gene | v_gene | CDR3aa | CDR3nt
. | . | TRBJ2-3 | TRBV19 | CASSIPVPGDTQYF | TGTGCCAGTAGCATCCCGGTCCCGGGGGATACGCAGTATTTT
. | . | TRBJ1-5 | TRBV30 | CAWSPDSNQPQHF | TGTGCCTGGAGTCCCGATAGCAATCAGCCCCAGCATTTT
TRBD1 | . | TRBJ1-5 | TRBV27 | CASSTRGQGVGSNQPQHF | TGTGCCAGCAGTACCCGGGGACAGGGGGTGGGTAGCAATCAGCCCCAGCATTTT
. | . | TRBJ1-3 | TRBV5-4 | CASSLGYRGPSGNTIYF | TGTGCCAGCAGCTTGGGTTATAGGGGTCCCTCTGGAAACACCATATATTTT
. | once | TRBJ1-1 | TRBV28 | CASSSAAEAFF | TGTGCCAGCTCATCGGCCGCTGAAGCTTTCTTT
TRBD2 | . | TRBJ2-5 | TRBV6-1 | CASSEARTSGGRTQYF | TGTGCCAGCAGTGAAGCGAGGACTAGCGGGGGTAGGACCCAGTACTTC
TRBD2 | . | TRBJ2-7 | TRBV7-8 | CASSSVSGGTSHEQYF | TGTGCCAGCAGCTCGGTTAGCGGAGGGACTAGCCACGAGCAGTACTTC
TRBD1 | . | TRBJ1-1 | TRBV19 | CASRSLDRGSNTEAFF | TGTGCCAGTAGGTCCTTGGACAGGGGATCGAACACTGAAGCTTTCTTT
TRBD1 | . | TRBJ1-5 | TRBV4-2 | CASSQVTGDQPQHF | TGTGCCAGCAGCCAAGTGACAGGGGATCAGCCCCAGCATTTT
. | once | TRBJ2-3 | TRBV10-1 | CASSESGFHTDTQYF | TGCGCCAGCAGTGAGTCAGGTTTCCACACAGATACGCAGTATTTT
. | . | TRBJ2-7 | TRBV2 | CASKSNQGSSYEQYF | TGTGCCAGCAAAAGTAACCAGGGAAGCTCCTACGAGCAGTACTTC
TRBD1 | . | TRBJ2-2 | TRBV2 | CASSPGTGDGTGELFF | TGTGCCAGCAGCCCCGGGACAGGGGATGGTACCGGGGAGCTGTTTTTT
. | . | TRBJ2-1 | TRBV11-2 | CASRAAVGGDGEQFF | TGTGCCAGCAGGGCGGCCGTGGGCGGAGACGGTGAGCAGTTCTTC
TRBD1 | . | TRBJ2-5 | TRBV29-1 | CSAKTGAVETQYF | TGCAGCGCCAAGACAGGGGCGGTGGAGACCCAGTACTTC
. | . | TRBJ2-3 | TRBV6-5 | CASTQPGRDTQYF | TGTGCCAGCACCCAGCCCGGTCGGGATACGCAGTATTTT
. | . | TRBJ1-5 | TRBV12-3/TRBV12-4 | CASSLSEQPQHF | TGTGCCAGCAGTTTAAGTGAACAGCCCCAGCATTTT
TRBD1 | . | TRBJ1-2 | TRBV6-5 | CASSQQGVYGYTF | TGTGCCAGCAGTCAGCAGGGGGTTTATGGCTACACCTTC
TRBD2 | . | TRBJ2-5 | TRBV3-1/TRBV3-2 | CASTLAGGNQETQYF | TGTGCCAGCACCCTAGCGGGGGGGAACCAAGAGACCCAGTACTTC
. | . | TRBJ1-2 | TRBV2 | CASQRGSNYGYTF | TGTGCCAGCCAGCGGGGCTCCAATTACGGCTACACCTTC
. | . | TRBJ2-1 | TRBV4-2 | CASSQESRGNNNEQFF | TGTGCCAGCAGCCAAGAGTCCAGGGGAAATAACAATGAGCAGTTCTTC
. | . | TRBJ1-5 | TRBV30 | CAWSVEAGAKNQPQHF | TGTGCCTGGAGTGTAGAGGCAGGGGCCAAAAATCAGCCCCAGCATTTT
TRBD1 | . | TRBJ2-7 | TRBV15 | CATSRGGTGTYEQYF | TGTGCCACCAGCAGAGGGGGGACAGGGACGTACGAGCAGTACTTC
. | once | TRBJ2-3 | TRBV6-5 | CASTGGDTQYF | TGTGCCAGCACTGGGGGGGATACGCAGTATTTT
. | . | TRBJ2-7 | TRBV7-9 | CASSLVRDFRVDEQYF | TGTGCCAGCAGCTTAGTGAGGGACTTCCGAGTGGACGAGCAGTACTTC
. | . | TRBJ2-3 | TRBV5-1 | CASSLGVGRGTDTQYF | TGCGCCAGCAGCTTGGGGGTGGGGAGAGGCACAGATACGCAGTATTTT
TRBD2 | . | TRBJ2-7 | TRBV11-3 | CASSLGGGGAYEQYF | TGTGCCAGCAGCTTAGGCGGCGGGGGGGCCTACGAGCAGTACTTC
. | . | TRBJ1-3 | TRBV6-5 | CAIIDWALGGNTIYF | TGTGCCATCATCGATTGGGCTTTGGGTGGAAACACCATATATTTT
TRBD1 | few | TRBJ2-7 | TRBV6-5 | CASSTNQGAAYEQYF | TGTGCCAGCAGTACCAACCAGGGGGCTGCCTACGAGCAGTACTTC
. | . | TRBJ1-4 | TRBV19 | CASSTTGSRGEKLFF | TGTGCCAGTAGTACAACAGGGTCTCGAGGCGAAAAACTGTTTTTT
. | . | TRBJ2-2 | TRBV27 | CASSLSRGTGELFF | TGTGCCAGCAGTTTAAGTAGGGGAACCGGGGAGCTGTTTTTT
. | few | TRBJ2-2 | TRBV11-3 | CASSLGGVTGELFF | TGTGCCAGCAGCCTTGGGGGCGTCACCGGGGAGCTGTTTTTT
. | . | TRBJ1-3 | TRBV11-2 | CASSLNIGAGNTIYF | TGTGCCAGCAGCTTAAATATAGGGGCTGGAAACACCATATATTTT
. | . | TRBJ2-2 | TRBV11-2 | CASSRSGVNTGELFF | TGTGCCAGCAGTCGTTCAGGGGTTAACACCGGGGAGCTGTTTTTT
TRBD1 | . | TRBJ2-1 | TRBV6-4 | CASREQQGFGEQFF | TGTGCCAGCAGAGAACAACAGGGGTTTGGTGAGCAGTTCTTC
. | . | TRBJ1-2 | TRBV6-5 | CASSRKTGANYGYTF | TGTGCCAGCAGCCGTAAGACAGGAGCTAACTATGGCTACACCTTC
. | once | TRBJ1-1 | TRBV4-1 | CASSNGPEWTEAFF | TGCGCCAGCAGCAACGGCCCTGAGTGGACTGAAGCTTTCTTT
. | . | TRBJ2-3 | TRBV6-5 | CASSYGQDPTYTQYF | TGTGCCAGCAGTTACGGGCAGGATCCCACATATACGCAGTATTTT
. | . | TRBJ1-1 | TRBV28 | CASSYYRVSEAFF | TGTGCCAGCAGCTACTACAGGGTTTCTGAAGCTTTCTTT
TRBD1 | . | TRBJ2-2 | TRBV15 | CATSRLTGGTPGELFF | TGTGCCACCAGCAGACTGACAGGGGGGACGCCCGGGGAGCTGTTTTTT
TRBD1 | . | TRBJ2-1 | TRBV19 | CASRTAGTGVYEQFF | TGTGCCAGTAGGACCGCCGGGACAGGGGTCTATGAGCAGTTCTTC
. | . | TRBJ2-1 | TRBV5-1 | CASAGVDEQFF | TGCGCCAGTGCAGGGGTGGATGAGCAGTTCTTC
. | . | TRBJ2-1 | TRBV23-1 | CASSQTQFF | TGCGCCAGCAGTCAAACGCAGTTCTTC
TRBD1 | . | TRBJ2-1 | TRBV5-5 | CASSAGTGTYNEQFF | TGTGCCAGCAGCGCCGGGACAGGGACCTACAATGAGCAGTTCTTC
. | . | TRBJ2-2 | TRBV7-2 | CASSPTLGGSGGELFF | TGTGCCAGCAGCCCAACCCTTGGTGGGTCCGGCGGGGAGCTGTTTTTT
TRBD1 | . | TRBJ2-7 | TRBV7-2 | CASSLDAGTGGGEQYF | TGTGCCAGCAGCTTAGATGCTGGGACAGGGGGCGGCGAGCAGTACTTC
. | . | TRBJ2-2 | TRBV7-9 | CASSYDRNTGELFF | TGTGCCAGCAGCTATGACAGGAACACCGGGGAGCTGTTTTTT